The 7 T cell receptor beta chains below were found in one sample sequenced in a study of T cell changes during pregnancy in multiple sclerosis. Here immunoSEQ multiplex PCR was the method, and the copy in TCRdb shows in-frame clones only, minus some. Counted here are tens of thousands of clones, about 85% occurring once; the ten biggest clones make up 0.55% to 0.75%. Sequenced material: CD4+ T cells from peripheral blood mononuclear cells, taken before pregnancy. These receptors came from a female donor with multiple sclerosis, enrolled in a pregnancy study.

The J gene is TRBJ2-1, the V gene TRBV15; perhaps TRBD2 as D (7 bases). This CDR3 is built from 16 residues. V shed 3 bases and J shed 12 bases, with 24 bases lying between them. Germline CDR1 LNHNV, CDR2 YYDKDF (reference sequence). The CDR3 region has the DNA TGTGCCACCAGCAGGGCAGGACTCTTGGGGGGGGGCTGGCAGTTCTTC. Amino acids: CATSRAGLLGGGWQFF.

This clone was seen a handful of times. The V call is TRBV6-1, the J call TRBJ1-5; D might be TRBD1 (6 bases). Germline loops: CDR1 MNHNS, CDR2 SASEGT. The CDR3 is 15 amino acids. V was cut by 8 bases and J by 5 bases, with 19 bases left in between. The CDR3 DNA reads as TGTGCCAGCGGAGCGGGGGGCGTTGTGGATCAGCCCCAGCATTTT. Its translation: CASGAGGVVDQPQHF.

The CDR3 DNA is TGTGCCAGCAGCCGTGGGACTAGCGGTGGGGATACGCAGTATTTT. This encodes CASSRGTSGGDTQYF. This rearrangement joins TRBV5-6 to TRBJ2-3; 11 bases align to TRBD2. V lost 4 bases and J lost 6; bases outside the gene matches: 7. There are 15 residues in the CDR3. The germline gives CDR1 SGHDT, CDR2 YYEEEE.

This chain joins TRBV5-4 and TRBJ1-5, with 7 bases identical to TRBD1. J was trimmed by 6 bases and V by 0 bases; bases with no gene match: 12. The CDR3 spans 17 residues. Germline V gene data show CDR1 as SGHNT and CDR2 as YYREEE (reference sequence). Here the CDR3 reads CASSLEEEGATGQPQHF. The CDR3, as DNA: TGTGCCAGCAGCTTGGAAGAGGAGGGGGCAACGGGTCAGCCCCAGCATTTT.

The rearrangement uses TRBV30 and TRBJ1-1; 11 bases match TRBD1. Germline V gene sequence: CDR1 GTSNPN, CDR2 SVGIG (reference sequence). This CDR3 has 16 amino acids. The junction had 11 bases not matched to a gene; V was cut back by 4 bases and J by 4 bases. This CDR3 reads CAWIGQGAVEGTEAFF. Written as DNA, the CDR3 is TGTGCCTGGATCGGACAGGGGGCAGTCGAGGGCACTGAAGCTTTCTTT.

This rearrangement joins TRBV9 to TRBJ2-1; D is unclear. Germline values: CDR1 SGDLS, CDR2 YYNGEE. This CDR3 contains 15 residues. Trimming removed 0 bases at V and 9 bases at J, with 16 bases between. The CDR3 region has the DNA TGTGCCAGCAGCGTAGCCCCGACGTTGGGCCTTGAGCAGTTCTTC. Encoded protein: CASSVAPTLGLEQFF.

The gene calls are TRBV5-4 and TRBJ2-3; tentatively, D is TRBD1 (6 bases). CDR3 size: 17 residues. Germline V lookup: CDR1 SGHNT, CDR2 YYREEE (reference sequence). V was clipped by 4 bases and J by 2 bases, with 20 bases between them. The CDR3 sequence is CASSLKDRRDNTDTQYF. The CDR3 region has the DNA TGTGCCAGCAGCCTAAAAGACCGCCGGGACAACACAGATACGCAGTATTTT. Full variable domain (outside the CDR3, taken from reference TRBV5-4 and TRBJ2-3): ETGVTQSPTHLIKTRGQQVTLRCSSQSGHNTVSWYQQALGQGPQFIFQYYREEENGRGNFPPRFSGLQFPNYSSELNVNALELDDSALYLCASSLKDRRDNTDTQYFGPGTRLTVL.